Below, 9 T cell receptor beta chains from the same sample are listed, as sequenced in a study of cytomegalovirus exposure and HLA in healthy donors (dated by TCRdb to about 2017). Receptor amplification or capture employed the immunoSEQ multiplex PCR assay. The multiplex PCR relied on a mix of 60 forward primers for TCR Vbeta segments and 13 reverse primers for TCR Jbeta segments. Sourced from immuneACCESS, this table was stored by TCRdb with only in-frame sequences that have V and J called. A share of the clones is absent; for the studies checked, an unresolved V gene accounts for under half, and the remainder has no known explanation. This sample gives tens of thousands of clones in total; over 70% of them show up just once. The ten largest make up roughly an eighth of the sample. Sequenced: PBMCs. The receptors stem from a human donor in good health.

The count of this clone is one. The V call is TRBV7-6, the J call TRBJ2-3, with D possibly matching TRBD2 (6 bases). Germline V gene lookup returns CDR1 SGHVS and CDR2 FNYEAQ. This CDR3 region has 16 residues. The V end was cut by 4 bases, the J end by 0 bases, with 14 bases between. The CDR3 spells CASSSPGTSSTDTQYF. CDR3 sequence (DNA): TGTGCCAGCAGCTCCCCCGGAACTAGCAGCACAGATACGCAGTATTTT. The whole variable domain, remainder taken from reference TRBV7-6 and TRBJ2-3, is GAGVSQSPRYKVTKRGQDVALRCDPISGHVSLYWYRQALGQGPEFLTYFNYEAQQDKSGLPNDRFSAERPEGSISTLTIQRTEQRDSAMYRCASSSPGTSSTDTQYFGPGTRLTVL.

The chain is built from TRBV27 and TRBJ2-1, with D possibly matching TRBD1 (5 bases). Germline V gene sequence: CDR1 MNHEY, CDR2 SMNVEV (reference sequence). The CDR3 extends over 15 amino acids. The V gene lost 3 bases and the J gene lost 10 bases, with 19 bases spanning the gap. DNA for the CDR3: TGTGCCAGCAGTTTTTCATTGGCAGGGTACTGCGAGCAGTTCTTC. This codes for CASSFSLAGYCEQFF.

The gene calls are TRBV15 and TRBJ2-5; 10 bases are shared with TRBD2. The V and J ends lost 5 bases and 4 bases, in that order; junction bases with no gene match: 7. Germline V gives CDR1 LNHNV, CDR2 YYDKDF (reference sequence). This CDR3 spans 15 amino acids. For the CDR3, the DNA is TGTGCCACCAGCTGGGGACTAGCGACCGGAGAGACCCAGTACTTC. It codes for CATSWGLATGETQYF.

This rearrangement joins TRBV5-5 to TRBJ2-5; the D gene is possibly TRBD1 (6 bases). The V and J ends lost 0 bases and 3 bases respectively, with 12 bases between them. Germline CDR1 and CDR2: SGHKS and YYEKEE (reference sequence). The length of the CDR3 is 15 residues. The chain's CDR3 is CASSLEGTPEETQYF. DNA of the CDR3: TGTGCCAGCAGCTTGGAAGGGACACCCGAAGAGACCCAGTACTTC.

The V and J genes are TRBV2 and TRBJ1-2, with D perhaps matching TRBD1 (6 bases). CDR3 length: 12 amino acids. Germline loops: CDR1 SNHLY, CDR2 FYNNEI. V lost 4 bases to trimming and J lost 6 bases, with 9 bases between them. For the CDR3, the DNA is TGTGCCAGCAGTGGGGGGCCGGATGGCTACACCTTC. Translation gives CASSGGPDGYTF.

The chain combines TRBV27 with TRBJ2-1; weak D call: TRBD1 (6 bases). Germline CDR1 and CDR2: MNHEY and SMNVEV (reference sequence). Trimming took off 7 bases at V and 8 bases at J, with 18 bases between the two ends. CDR3 size: 14 residues. The CDR3 bases are TGTGCCAGCAAAGGGACAAGGGTTTTCGATGAGCAGTTCTTC. Its translation is CASKGTRVFDEQFF.

The rearrangement links TRBV19 to TRBJ1-2; D is possibly TRBD1 (6 bases). Trimming removed 5 bases at V and 2 bases at J, with 12 bases between. Germline V gives CDR1 LNHDA, CDR2 SQIVND (reference sequence). The CDR3 has 14 amino acids. The CDR3 region has the DNA TGTGCCAGTAGTTCTCGGACAGAAAACTATGGCTACACCTTC. Translated, it gives CASSSRTENYGYTF.

The genes are TRBV5-1 and TRBJ2-6; no reliable D call. Germline V CDR1 and CDR2: SGHRS, YFSETQ. V shed 4 bases and J shed 0 bases, with 8 bases lying between them. This CDR3 is built from 15 residues. The CDR3 DNA reads as TGCGCCAGCAGCCTAAGCGTCTCTGGGGCCAACGTCCTGACTTTC. It codes for CASSLSVSGANVLTF.

The rearrangement joins TRBV6-1 to TRBJ1-5; D gene unclear. Trimming stripped 0 bases from V and 6 bases from J, with 15 bases between. The CDR3 sequence is 16 residues long. Germline-derived CDR1 and CDR2 are MNHNS and SASEGT. For the CDR3, the DNA is TGTGCCAGCAGTGAAGCGCTTGTAGAGGGAGGTCAGCCCCAGCATTTT. Protein sequence: CASSEALVEGGQPQHF.